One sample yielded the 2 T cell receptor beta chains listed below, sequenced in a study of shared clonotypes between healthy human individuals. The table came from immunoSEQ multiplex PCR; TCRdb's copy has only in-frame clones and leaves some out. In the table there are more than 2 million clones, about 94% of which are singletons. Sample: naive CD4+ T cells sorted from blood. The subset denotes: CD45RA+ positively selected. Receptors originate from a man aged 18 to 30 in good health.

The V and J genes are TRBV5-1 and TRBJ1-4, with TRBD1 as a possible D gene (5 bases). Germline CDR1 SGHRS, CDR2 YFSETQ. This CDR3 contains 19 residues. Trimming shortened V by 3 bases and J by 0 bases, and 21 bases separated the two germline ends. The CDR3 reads CASSSRDPQDYATNEKLFF. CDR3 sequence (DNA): TGCGCCAGCAGCTCCAGGGACCCTCAAGACTACGCAACTAATGAAAAACTGTTTTTT.

The CDR3 spells CASSNQGNSNQPQHF. The DNA for the CDR3 is TGTGCCAGCAGTAACCAGGGGAATAGCAATCAGCCCCAGCATTTT. The chain couples TRBV7-2 to TRBJ1-5; tentatively, D is TRBD1 (6 bases). The CDR3 is made up of 15 amino acids. CDR1 SGHTA and CDR2 FQGNSA come from the germline V gene. V was clipped by 6 bases and J by 0 bases, with 12 bases between them.